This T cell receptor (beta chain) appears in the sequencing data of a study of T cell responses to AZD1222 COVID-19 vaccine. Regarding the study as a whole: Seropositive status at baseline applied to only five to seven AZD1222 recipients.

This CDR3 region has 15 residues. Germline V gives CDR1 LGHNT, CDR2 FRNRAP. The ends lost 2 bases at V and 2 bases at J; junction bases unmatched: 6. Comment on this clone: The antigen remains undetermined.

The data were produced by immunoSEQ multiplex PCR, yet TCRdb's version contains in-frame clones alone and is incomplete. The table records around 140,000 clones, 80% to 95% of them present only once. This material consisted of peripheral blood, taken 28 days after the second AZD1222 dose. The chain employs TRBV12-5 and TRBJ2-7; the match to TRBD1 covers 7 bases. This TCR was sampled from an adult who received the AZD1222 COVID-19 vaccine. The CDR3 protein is CASGLPRQGTYEQYF. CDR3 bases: TGTGCTAGTGGTTTGCCACGACAGGGCACCTACGAGCAGTACTTC.